This T cell receptor (beta chain) was recovered during a study of blood T cell repertoires in COVID-19. About the research overall: COVID-19 samples, acute and convalescent, were from the United States, Italy and Spain.

This CDR3 has 13 residues. Trimming took 4 bases from V and 9 from J; bases not matched to a gene: 4. Per the germline V gene, CDR1 is SGHNT and CDR2 is YYREEE (reference sequence). In the study's own analysis: Estimation of nucleated cell counts was performed using reference gene primer amplification. The repertoire was sequenced with immunoSEQ multiplex PCR; TCRdb's copy has only in-frame clones and lacks some. V, J and clone size are those of that table, while D and trimming were read from the DNA. The table shows about 83,000 clones, with roughly 80% occurring only once. The sequenced sample consisted of peripheral blood. The receptor's source is a woman of 80 years or more with acute or convalescent COVID-19. The J gene is TRBJ1-6, the V gene TRBV5-4; 7 positions match TRBD1. CDR3 nucleotides: TGTGCCAGCAGCCGGGACAGCGGTTCACCCCTCCACTTT. The encoded protein is CASSRDSGSPLHF.